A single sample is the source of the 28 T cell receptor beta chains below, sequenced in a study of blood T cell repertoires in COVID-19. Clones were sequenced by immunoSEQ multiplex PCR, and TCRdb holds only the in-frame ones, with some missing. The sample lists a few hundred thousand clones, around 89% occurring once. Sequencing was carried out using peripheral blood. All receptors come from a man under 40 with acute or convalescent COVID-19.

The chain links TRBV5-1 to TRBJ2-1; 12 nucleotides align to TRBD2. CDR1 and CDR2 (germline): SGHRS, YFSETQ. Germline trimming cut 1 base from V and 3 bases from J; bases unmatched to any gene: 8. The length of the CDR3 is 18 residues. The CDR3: CASSLPRKTSGSYNEQFF. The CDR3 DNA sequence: TGCGCCAGCAGCTTGCCCCGGAAGACTAGCGGGAGCTACAATGAGCAGTTCTTC.

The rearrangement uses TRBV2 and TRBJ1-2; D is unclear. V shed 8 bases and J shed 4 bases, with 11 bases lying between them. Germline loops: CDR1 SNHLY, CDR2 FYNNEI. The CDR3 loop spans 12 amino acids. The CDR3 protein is CASRRGGYGYTF. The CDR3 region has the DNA TGTGCCAGCCGCCGGGGTGGCTATGGCTACACCTTC.

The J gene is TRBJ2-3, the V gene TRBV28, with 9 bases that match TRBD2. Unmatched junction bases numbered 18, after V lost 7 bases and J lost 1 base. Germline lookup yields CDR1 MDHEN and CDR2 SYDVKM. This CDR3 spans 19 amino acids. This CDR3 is CASTRGGAGGPSGTDTQYF. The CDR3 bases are TGTGCCAGCACCCGGGGAGGAGCGGGGGGCCCGTCTGGCACAGATACGCAGTATTTT. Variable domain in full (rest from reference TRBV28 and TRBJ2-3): DVKVTQSSRYLVKRTGEKVFLECVQDMDHENMFWYRQDPGLGLRLIYFSYDVKMKEKGDIPEGYSVSREKKERFSLILESASTNQTSMYLCASTRGGAGGPSGTDTQYFGPGTRLTVL.

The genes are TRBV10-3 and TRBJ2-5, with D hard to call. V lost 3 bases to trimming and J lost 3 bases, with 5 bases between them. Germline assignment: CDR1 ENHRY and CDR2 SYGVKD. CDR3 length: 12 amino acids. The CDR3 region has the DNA TGTGCCATCAGTGATCGTAAAGAGACCCAGTACTTC. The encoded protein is CAISDRKETQYF.

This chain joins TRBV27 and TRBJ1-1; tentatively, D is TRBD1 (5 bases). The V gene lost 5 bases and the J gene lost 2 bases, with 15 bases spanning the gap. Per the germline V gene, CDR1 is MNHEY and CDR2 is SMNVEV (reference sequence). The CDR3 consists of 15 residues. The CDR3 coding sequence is TGTGCCAGCAGTCCGCGACAGAACATAAACACTGAAGCTTTCTTT. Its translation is CASSPRQNINTEAFF.

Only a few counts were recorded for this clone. The CDR3 DNA sequence: TGTGCCAGCAGTTTTAAGGGGACAGGGGGCTCCCTTCTCTATGGCTACACCTTC. It specifies CASSFKGTGGSLLYGYTF. V usage is TRBV27 and J usage is TRBJ1-2; 12 positions match TRBD1. This CDR3 has 18 residues. Germline CDR1 MNHEY, CDR2 SMNVEV (reference sequence). The trim removed 3 bases at V and 4 bases at J, leaving 12 bases unmatched.

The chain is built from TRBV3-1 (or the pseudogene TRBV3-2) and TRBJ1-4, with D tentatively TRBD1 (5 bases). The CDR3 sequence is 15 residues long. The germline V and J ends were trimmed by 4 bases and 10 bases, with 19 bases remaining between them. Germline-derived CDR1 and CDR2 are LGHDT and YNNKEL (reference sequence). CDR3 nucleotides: TGTGCCAGCAGCCCTACCAGGGTGGGATTGGGAAAACTGTTTTTT. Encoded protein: CASSPTRVGLGKLFF.

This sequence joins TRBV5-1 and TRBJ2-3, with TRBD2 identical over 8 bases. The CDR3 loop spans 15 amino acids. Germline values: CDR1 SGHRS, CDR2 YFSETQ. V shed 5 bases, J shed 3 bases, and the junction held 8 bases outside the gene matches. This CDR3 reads CASSPGERETDTQYF. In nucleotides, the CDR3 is TGCGCCAGCAGTCCCGGAGAGCGGGAGACAGATACGCAGTATTTT.

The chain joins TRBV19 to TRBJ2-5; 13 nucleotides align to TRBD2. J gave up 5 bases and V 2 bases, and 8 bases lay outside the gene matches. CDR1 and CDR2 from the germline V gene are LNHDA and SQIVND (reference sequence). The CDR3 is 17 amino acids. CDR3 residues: CASSIRGLAGPRETQYF. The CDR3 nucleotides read TGTGCCAGTAGTATAAGGGGACTAGCGGGGCCACGGGAGACCCAGTACTTC.

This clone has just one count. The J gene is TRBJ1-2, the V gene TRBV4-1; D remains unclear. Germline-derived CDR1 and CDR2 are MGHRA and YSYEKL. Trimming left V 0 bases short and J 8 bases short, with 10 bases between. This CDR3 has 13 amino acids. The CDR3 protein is CASSQDRIGGYTF. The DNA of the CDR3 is TGCGCCAGCAGCCAAGATCGAATCGGGGGCTACACCTTC.

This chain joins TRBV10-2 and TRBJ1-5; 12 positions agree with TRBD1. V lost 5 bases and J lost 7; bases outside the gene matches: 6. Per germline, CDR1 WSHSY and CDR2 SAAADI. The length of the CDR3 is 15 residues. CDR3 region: CASSNIGTGGQPQHF. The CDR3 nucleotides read TGCGCCAGCAGTAATATCGGGACAGGGGGCCAGCCCCAGCATTTT.

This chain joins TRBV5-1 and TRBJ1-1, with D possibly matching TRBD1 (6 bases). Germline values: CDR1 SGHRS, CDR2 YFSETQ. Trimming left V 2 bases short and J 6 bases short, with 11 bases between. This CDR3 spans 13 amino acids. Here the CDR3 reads CASSLQGYSEAFF. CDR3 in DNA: TGCGCCAGCAGCTTACAGGGTTACTCTGAAGCTTTCTTT.

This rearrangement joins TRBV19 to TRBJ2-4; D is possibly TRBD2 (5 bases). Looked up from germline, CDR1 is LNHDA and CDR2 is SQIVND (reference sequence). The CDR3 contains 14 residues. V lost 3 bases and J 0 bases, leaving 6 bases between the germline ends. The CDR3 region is CASSIRGAKNIQYF. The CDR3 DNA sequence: TGTGCCAGTAGTATTCGGGGAGCCAAAAACATTCAGTACTTC.

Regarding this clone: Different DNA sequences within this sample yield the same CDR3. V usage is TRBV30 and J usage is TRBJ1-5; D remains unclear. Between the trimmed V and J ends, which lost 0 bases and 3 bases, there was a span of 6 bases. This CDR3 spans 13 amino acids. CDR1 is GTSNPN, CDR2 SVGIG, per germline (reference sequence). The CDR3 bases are TGTGCCTGGAGTGTACAGTCCAATCAGCCCCAGCATTTT. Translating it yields CAWSVQSNQPQHF.

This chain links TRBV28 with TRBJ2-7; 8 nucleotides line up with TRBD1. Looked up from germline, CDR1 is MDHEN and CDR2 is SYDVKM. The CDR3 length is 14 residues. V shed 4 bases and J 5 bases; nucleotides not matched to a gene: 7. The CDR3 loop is CASSSAQGEDEQYF. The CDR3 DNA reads TGTGCCAGCAGTTCGGCACAGGGGGAGGACGAGCAGTACTTC.

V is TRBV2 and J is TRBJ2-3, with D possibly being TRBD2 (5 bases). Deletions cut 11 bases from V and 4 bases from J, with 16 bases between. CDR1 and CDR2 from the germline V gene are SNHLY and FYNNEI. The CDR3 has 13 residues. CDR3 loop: CAASLGNPDTQYF. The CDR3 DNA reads TGTGCCGCCTCTCTCGGGAACCCAGATACGCAGTATTTT.

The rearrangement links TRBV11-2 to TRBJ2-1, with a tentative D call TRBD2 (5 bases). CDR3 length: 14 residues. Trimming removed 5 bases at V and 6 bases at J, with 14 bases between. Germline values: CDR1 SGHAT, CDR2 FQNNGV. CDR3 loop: CASSDVLRGNEQFF. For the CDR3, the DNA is TGTGCCAGCAGCGACGTCCTCCGGGGCAATGAGCAGTTCTTC.

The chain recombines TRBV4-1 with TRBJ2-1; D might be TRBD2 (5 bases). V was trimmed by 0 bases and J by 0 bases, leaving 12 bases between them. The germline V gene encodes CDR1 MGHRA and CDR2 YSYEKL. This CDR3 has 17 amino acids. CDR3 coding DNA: TGCGCCAGCAGCCAAGATCGGTCGGGGAGCTCCTACAATGAGCAGTTCTTC. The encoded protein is CASSQDRSGSSYNEQFF.

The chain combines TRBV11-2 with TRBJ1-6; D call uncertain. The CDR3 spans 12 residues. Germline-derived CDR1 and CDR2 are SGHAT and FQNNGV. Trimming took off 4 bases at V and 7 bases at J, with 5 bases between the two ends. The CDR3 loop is CASSSVNSPLHF. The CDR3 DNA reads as TGTGCCAGCAGCTCCGTAAATTCACCCCTCCACTTT.

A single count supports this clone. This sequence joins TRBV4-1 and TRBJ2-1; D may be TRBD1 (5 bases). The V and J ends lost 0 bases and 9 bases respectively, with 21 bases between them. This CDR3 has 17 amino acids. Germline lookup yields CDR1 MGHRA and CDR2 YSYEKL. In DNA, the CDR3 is TGCGCCAGCAGCCAAGAGGCAGGGCCCGTACTGACCGGTGAGCAGTTCTTC. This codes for CASSQEAGPVLTGEQFF.

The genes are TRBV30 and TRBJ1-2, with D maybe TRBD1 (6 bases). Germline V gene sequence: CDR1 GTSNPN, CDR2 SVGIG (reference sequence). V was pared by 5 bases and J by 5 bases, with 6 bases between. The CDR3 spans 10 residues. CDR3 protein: CAWGQYGYTF. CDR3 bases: TGTGCCTGGGGACAGTATGGCTACACCTTC.

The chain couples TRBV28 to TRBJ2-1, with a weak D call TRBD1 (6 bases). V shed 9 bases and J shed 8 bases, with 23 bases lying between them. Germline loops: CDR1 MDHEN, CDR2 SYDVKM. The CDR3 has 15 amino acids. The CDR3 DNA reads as TGTGCCAGTACAATGGGGGCTATTAAAGCATATGAGCAGTTCTTC. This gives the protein CASTMGAIKAYEQFF.

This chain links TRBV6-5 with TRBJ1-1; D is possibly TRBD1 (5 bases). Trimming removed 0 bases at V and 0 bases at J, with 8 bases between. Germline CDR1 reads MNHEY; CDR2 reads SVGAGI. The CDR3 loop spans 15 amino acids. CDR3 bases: TGTGCCAGCAGTTACTCGTCCAGGGTGAACACTGAAGCTTTCTTT. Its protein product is CASSYSSRVNTEAFF.

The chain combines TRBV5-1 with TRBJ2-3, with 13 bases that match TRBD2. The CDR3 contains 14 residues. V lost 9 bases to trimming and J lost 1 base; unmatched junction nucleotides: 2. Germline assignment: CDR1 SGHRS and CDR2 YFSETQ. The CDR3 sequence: CATGTSGGTDTQYF. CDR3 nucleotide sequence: TGCGCCACTGGGACTAGCGGGGGCACAGATACGCAGTATTTT. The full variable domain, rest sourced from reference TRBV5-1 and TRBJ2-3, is KAGVTQTPRYLIKTRGQQVTLSCSPISGHRSVSWYQQTPGQGLQFLFEYFSETQRNKGNFPGRFSGRQFSNSRSEMNVSTLELGDSALYLCATGTSGGTDTQYFGPGTRLTVL.

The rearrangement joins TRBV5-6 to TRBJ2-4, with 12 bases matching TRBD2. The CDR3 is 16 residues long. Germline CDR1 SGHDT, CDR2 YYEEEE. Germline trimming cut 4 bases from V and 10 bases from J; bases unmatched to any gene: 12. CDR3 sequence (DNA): TGTGCCAGCAGCCGCCCCTCTCTAGCGGGAGGGGGGATTCAGTACTTC. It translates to CASSRPSLAGGGIQYF.

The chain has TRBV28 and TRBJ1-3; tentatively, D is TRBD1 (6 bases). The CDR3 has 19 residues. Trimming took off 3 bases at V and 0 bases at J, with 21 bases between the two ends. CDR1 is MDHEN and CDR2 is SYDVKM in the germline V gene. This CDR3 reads CASSFTLWAGANSGNTIYF. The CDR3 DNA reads TGTGCCAGCAGTTTTACTCTGTGGGCAGGGGCTAACTCTGGAAACACCATATATTTT.

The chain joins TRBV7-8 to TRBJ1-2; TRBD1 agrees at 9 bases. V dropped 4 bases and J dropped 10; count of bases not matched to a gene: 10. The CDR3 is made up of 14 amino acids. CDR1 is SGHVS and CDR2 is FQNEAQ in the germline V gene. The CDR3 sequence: CASSYRDRAFDYTF. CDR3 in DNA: TGTGCCAGCAGCTACCGGGACAGGGCTTTCGACTACACCTTC.

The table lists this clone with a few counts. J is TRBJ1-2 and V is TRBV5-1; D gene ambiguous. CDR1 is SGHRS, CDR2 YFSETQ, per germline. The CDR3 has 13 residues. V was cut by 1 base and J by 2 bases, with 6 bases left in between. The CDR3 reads CASSLSPNYGYTF. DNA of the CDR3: TGCGCCAGCAGCTTGAGCCCAAACTATGGCTACACCTTC.